This TCR beta chain comes out of a study of blood T cell repertoires in COVID-19. Germline lookup yields CDR1 SGHRS and CDR2 YFSETQ. J gave up 5 bases and V 0 bases, and 6 bases lay outside the gene matches. The CDR3 spans 16 residues. In terms of age and location, participants ranged from roughly 18 to 95 years and lived in around 22 US areas. Study processing details: Reference gene primer amplification in the assay estimated nucleated cell counts. Here immunoSEQ multiplex PCR was the method, and the copy in TCRdb shows in-frame clones only, minus some. The DNA was the basis for D and trimming; V, J and clone size are from that table. The sample lists a few hundred thousand clones; 80% to 90% were seen once.

The chain employs TRBV5-1 and TRBJ2-5; 11 nucleotides line up with TRBD1. This TCR was sampled from a man aged 18 to 30 who had recovered from COVID-19. Sequencing input: PBMCs or T cells enriched from blood (not recorded which). The DNA of the CDR3 is TGCGCCAGCAGCTTGGCCGGGACAGGGGGTATGGAGACCCAGTACTTC. Residues: CASSLAGTGGMETQYF.